This TCR beta chain was obtained from a study of CD8+ T cells in alopecia areata. Study in general: Tofacitinib administration to treated patients was oral, at 5 to 10 mg twice daily. Overall study results and limits: Treatment with tofacitinib significantly lowered scalp clonality and reduced expanded CD8+ clones among the top 100. Clonality was higher in lesional than normal scalp, especially in alopecia totalis/universalis.

Investigators isolated RNA and reverse transcribed it into cDNA to act as the sequencing template. Generated by immunoSEQ multiplex PCR, the TCRdb table keeps only in-frame clones and is missing some. Counted here are 87,000 or so clones, just over 70% occurring once; the ten biggest clones make up roughly 17%. Described treatment: oral pan-JAK inhibitor, 5-10 mg twice daily. This clone was recorded only once. What it binds is not known. The sequenced sample was CD8+ T cells sorted from blood, obtained around week 42, from a patient treated with tofacitinib. The sequence was obtained from a human donor with alopecia areata.

In DNA form, the CDR3 reads TGCGCCAGCAGCCAAGACAGGGGGCGTGAAAAACTGTTTTTT. This translates into CASSQDRGREKLFF. The J gene is TRBJ1-4, the V gene TRBV4-3; 8 bases are shared with TRBD1. With V trimmed by 0 bases and J by 7 bases, 1 base remained unmatched. The CDR3 is 14 amino acids. Germline V gives CDR1 LGHNA, CDR2 YSLEER.